The entry below gives a single T cell receptor (beta chain) sequence along with its context. Using a J-beta primer mix together with a sample-barcoded 5' primer, a second PCR was run for roughly 7 to 12 cycles. Via MiXCR, TCRdb re-called the 5' RACE reads, giving one row per CDR3 protein. The repertoire holds approximately 780,000 distinct CDR3 sequences, with about a quarter as singletons. The data belong to a study of blood T cells in healthy people across ages. This sample was also put to use in a study of T cells of mothers and their children. This second report adds: Sequencing got over 8.5 million TCR beta CDR3 reads from each mother and several million from each child.

The source of this sequence is a boy aged 5-17 years in good health. Material: blood.

The CDR3 spells CASRPSGGAEQYF. CDR3 in DNA: TGTGCCAGCAGGCCCAGCGGGGGGGCCGAGCAGTACTTC. This chain uses TRBV12-3 or TRBV12-4 with TRBJ2-7; TRBD2 agrees at 10 bases. This CDR3 has 13 residues. With 6 bases clipped from V and 6 bases from J, the junction kept 5 bases outside the gene matches.